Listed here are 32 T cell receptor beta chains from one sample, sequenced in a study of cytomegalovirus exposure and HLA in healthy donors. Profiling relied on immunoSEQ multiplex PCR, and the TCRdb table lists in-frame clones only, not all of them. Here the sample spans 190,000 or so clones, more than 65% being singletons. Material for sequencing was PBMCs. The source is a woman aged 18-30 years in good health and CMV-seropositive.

CDR3 bases: TGTGCCAGCAGTGAACGTGGTGGCAGGGTAAGCAATCAGCCCCAGCATTTT. The encoded protein is CASSERGGRVSNQPQHF. The chain links TRBV2 to TRBJ1-5, with a weak D call TRBD1 (5 bases). V was trimmed by 2 bases and J by 1 base, leaving 15 bases between them. This CDR3 spans 17 amino acids. The germline V gene encodes CDR1 SNHLY and CDR2 FYNNEI.

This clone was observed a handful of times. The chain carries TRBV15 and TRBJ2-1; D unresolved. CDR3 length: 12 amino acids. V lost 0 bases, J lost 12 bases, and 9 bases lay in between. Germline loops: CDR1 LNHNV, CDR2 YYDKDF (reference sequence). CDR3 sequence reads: CATSRDDQRQFF. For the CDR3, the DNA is TGTGCCACCAGCAGAGATGATCAGCGGCAGTTCTTC.

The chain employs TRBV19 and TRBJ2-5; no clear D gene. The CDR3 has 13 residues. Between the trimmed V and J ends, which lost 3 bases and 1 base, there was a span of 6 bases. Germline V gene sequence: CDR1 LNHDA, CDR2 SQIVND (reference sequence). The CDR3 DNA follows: TGTGCCAGTAGTATCCCTCTCCAAGAGACCCAGTACTTC. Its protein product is CASSIPLQETQYF.

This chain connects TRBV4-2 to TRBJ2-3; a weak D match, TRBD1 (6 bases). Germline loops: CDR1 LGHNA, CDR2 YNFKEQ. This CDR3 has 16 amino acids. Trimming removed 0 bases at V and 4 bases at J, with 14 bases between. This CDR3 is CASSQDGSGVADTQYF. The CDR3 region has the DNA TGTGCCAGCAGCCAAGATGGATCAGGGGTAGCAGATACGCAGTATTTT.

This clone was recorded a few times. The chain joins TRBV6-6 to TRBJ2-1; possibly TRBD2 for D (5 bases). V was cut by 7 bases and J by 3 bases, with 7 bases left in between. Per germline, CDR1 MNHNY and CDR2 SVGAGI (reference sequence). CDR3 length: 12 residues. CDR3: CASIANYNEQFF. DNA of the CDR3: TGTGCCAGCATAGCGAACTACAATGAGCAGTTCTTC.

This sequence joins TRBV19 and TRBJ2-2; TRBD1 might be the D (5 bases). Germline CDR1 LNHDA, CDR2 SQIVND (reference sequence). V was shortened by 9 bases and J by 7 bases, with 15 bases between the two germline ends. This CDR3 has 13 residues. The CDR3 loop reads CASRAAENGELFF. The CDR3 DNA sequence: TGTGCCAGCAGGGCGGCGGAGAACGGGGAGCTGTTTTTT.

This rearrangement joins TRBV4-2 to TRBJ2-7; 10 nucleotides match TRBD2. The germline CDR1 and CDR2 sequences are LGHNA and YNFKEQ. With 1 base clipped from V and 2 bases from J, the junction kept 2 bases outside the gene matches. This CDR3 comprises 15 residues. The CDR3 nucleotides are TGTGCCAGCAGCCAAGCAGGACTAGCGGCCTACGAGCAGTACTTC. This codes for CASSQAGLAAYEQYF.

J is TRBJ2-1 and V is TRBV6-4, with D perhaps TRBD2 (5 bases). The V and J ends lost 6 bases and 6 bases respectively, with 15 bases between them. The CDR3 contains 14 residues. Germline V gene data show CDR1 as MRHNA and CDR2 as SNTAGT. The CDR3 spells CASSEDPAVNEQFF. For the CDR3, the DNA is TGTGCCAGCAGCGAGGATCCAGCGGTCAATGAGCAGTTCTTC.

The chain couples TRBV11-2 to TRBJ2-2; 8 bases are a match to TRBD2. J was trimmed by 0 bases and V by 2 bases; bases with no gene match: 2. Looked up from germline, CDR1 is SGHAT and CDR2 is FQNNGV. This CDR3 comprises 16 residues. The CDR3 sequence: CASSLPGGANTGELFF. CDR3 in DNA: TGTGCCAGCAGCTTACCGGGGGGGGCGAACACCGGGGAGCTGTTTTTT.

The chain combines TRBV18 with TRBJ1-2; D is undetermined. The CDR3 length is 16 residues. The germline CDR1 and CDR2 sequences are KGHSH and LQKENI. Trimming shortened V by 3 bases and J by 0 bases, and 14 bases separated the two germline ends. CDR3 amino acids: CASSPSGEKANYGYTF. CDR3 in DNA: TGTGCCAGCTCACCGTCCGGGGAGAAAGCTAACTATGGCTACACCTTC.

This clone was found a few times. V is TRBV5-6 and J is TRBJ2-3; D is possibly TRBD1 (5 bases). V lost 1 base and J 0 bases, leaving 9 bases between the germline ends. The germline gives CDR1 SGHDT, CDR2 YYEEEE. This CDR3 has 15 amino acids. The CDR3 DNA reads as TGTGCCAGCAGCTTGTACAGGATTAGCACAGATACGCAGTATTTT. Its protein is CASSLYRISTDTQYF.

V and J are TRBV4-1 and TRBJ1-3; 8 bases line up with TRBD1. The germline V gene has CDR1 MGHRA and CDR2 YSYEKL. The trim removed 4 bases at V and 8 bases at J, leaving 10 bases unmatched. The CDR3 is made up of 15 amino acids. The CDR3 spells CASSLTGQGADTIYF. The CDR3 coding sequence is TGCGCCAGCAGCCTAACCGGACAGGGTGCAGACACCATATATTTT.

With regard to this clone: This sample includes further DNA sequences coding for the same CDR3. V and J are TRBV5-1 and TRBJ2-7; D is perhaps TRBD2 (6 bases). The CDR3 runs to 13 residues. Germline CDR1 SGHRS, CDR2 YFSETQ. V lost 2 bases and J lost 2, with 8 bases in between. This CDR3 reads CASSLGGTYEQYF. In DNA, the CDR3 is TGCGCCAGCAGCTTAGGAGGGACCTACGAGCAGTACTTC.

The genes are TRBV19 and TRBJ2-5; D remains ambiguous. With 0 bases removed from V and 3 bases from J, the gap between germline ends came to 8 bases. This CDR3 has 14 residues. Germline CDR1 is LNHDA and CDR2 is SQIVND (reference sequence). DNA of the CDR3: TGTGCCAGTAGTATAGATGAGGCAGAAGAGACCCAGTACTTC. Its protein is CASSIDEAEETQYF.

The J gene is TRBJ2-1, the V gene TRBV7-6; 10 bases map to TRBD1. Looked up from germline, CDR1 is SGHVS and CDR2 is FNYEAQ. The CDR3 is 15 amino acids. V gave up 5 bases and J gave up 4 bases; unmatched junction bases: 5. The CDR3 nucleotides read TGTGCCAGCAGCCCGGGACAGGGGTTATACAATGAGCAGTTCTTC. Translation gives CASSPGQGLYNEQFF.

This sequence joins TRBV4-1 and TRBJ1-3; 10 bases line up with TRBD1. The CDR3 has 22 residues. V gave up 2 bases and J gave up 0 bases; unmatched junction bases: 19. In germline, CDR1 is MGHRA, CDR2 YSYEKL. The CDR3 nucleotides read TGCGCCAGCAGCCAACACCCTTTACGGACAGGGGGGCCACGGAGCTCTGGAAACACCATATATTTT. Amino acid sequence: CASSQHPLRTGGPRSSGNTIYF.

This chain's CDR3 is CASKFTGGRETQYF. For the CDR3, the DNA is TGTGCCAGCAAATTCACAGGGGGCAGGGAGACCCAGTACTTC. The chain carries TRBV28 and TRBJ2-5; 9 positions agree with TRBD1. Germline V gene data show CDR1 as MDHEN and CDR2 as SYDVKM. V trimming: 7 bases; J trimming: 5 bases; junction bases outside the gene matches: 8. This CDR3 has 14 amino acids.

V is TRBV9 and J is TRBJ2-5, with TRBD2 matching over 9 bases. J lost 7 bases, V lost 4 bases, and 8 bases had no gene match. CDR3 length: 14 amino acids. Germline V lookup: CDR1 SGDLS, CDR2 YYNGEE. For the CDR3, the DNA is TGTGCCAGCAGCCCCCGGGGACTAGCTGGGACCCAGTACTTC. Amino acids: CASSPRGLAGTQYF.

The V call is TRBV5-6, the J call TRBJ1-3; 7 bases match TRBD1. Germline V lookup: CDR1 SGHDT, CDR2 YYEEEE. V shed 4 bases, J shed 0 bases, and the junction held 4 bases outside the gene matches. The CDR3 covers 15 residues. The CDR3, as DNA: TGTGCCAGCAGCCCAAGGACAGGCTCTGGAAACACCATATATTTT. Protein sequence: CASSPRTGSGNTIYF.

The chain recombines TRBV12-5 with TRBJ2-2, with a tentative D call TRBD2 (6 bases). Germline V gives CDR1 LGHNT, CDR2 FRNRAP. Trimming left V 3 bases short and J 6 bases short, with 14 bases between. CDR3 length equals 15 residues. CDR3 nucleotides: TGTGCTAGTGGTTTAGGAGTTTGGGGGGCCGGGGAGCTGTTTTTT. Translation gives CASGLGVWGAGELFF.

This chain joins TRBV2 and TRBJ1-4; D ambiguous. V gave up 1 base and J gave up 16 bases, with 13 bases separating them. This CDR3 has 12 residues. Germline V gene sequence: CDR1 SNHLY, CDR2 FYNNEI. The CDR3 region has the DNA TGTGCCAGCAGTGAAGTGGAGGGAAGCACGTTTTTT. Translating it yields CASSEVEGSTFF. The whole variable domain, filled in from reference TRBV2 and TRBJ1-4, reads EPEVTQTPSHQVTQMGQEVILRCVPISNHLYFYWYRQILGQKVEFLVSFYNNEISEKSEIFDDQFSVERPDGSNFTLKIRSTKLEDSAMYFCASSEVEGSTFFGSGTQLSVL.

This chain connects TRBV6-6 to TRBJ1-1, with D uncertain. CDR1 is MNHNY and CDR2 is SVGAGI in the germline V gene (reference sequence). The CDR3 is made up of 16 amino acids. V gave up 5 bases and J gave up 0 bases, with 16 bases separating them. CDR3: CASSPWGGPMNTEAFF. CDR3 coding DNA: TGTGCCAGCAGTCCCTGGGGAGGCCCGATGAACACTGAAGCTTTCTTT.

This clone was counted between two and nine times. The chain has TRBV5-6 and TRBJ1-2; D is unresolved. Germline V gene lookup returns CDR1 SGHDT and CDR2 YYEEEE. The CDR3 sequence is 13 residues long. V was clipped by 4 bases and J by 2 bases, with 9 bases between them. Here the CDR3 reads CASSQRVNYGYTF. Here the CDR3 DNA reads TGTGCCAGCAGCCAACGGGTGAACTATGGCTACACCTTC. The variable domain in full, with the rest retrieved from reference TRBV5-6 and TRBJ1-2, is DAGVTQSPTHLIKTRGQQVTLRCSPKSGHDTVSWYQQALGQGPQFIFQYYEEEERQRGNFPDRFSGHQFPNYSSELNVNALLLGDSALYLCASSQRVNYGYTFGSGTRLTVV.

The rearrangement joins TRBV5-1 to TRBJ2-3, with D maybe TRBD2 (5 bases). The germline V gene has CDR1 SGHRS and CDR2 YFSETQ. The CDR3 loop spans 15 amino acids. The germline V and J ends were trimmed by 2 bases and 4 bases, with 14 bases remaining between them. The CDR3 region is CASSFSGSGADTQYF. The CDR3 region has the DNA TGCGCCAGCAGCTTCTCGGGGAGTGGGGCAGATACGCAGTATTTT.

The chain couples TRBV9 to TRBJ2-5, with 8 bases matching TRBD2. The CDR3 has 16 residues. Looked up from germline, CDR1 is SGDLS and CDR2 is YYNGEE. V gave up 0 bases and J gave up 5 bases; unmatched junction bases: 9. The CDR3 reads CASSVAPGLEVETQYF. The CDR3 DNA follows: TGTGCCAGCAGCGTAGCTCCGGGACTAGAGGTTGAGACCCAGTACTTC.

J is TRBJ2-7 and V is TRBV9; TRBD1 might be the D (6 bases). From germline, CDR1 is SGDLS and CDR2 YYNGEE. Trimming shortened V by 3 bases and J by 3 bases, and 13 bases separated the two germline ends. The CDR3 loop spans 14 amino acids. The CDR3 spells CASSEGVRDYEQYF. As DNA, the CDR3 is TGTGCCAGCAGCGAGGGGGTTCGGGACTACGAGCAGTACTTC.

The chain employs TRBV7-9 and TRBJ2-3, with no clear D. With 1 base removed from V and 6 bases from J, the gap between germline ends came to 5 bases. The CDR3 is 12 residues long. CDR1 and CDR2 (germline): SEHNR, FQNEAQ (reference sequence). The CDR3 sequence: CASSLDWDTQYF. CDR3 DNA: TGTGCCAGCAGCTTAGACTGGGATACGCAGTATTTT.

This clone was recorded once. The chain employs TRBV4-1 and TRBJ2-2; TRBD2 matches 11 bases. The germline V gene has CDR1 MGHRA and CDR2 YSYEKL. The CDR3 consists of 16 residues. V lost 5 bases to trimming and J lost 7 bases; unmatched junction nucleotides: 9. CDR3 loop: CASSFSGGASGGELFF. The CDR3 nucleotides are TGCGCCAGCAGCTTTAGCGGGGGGGCAAGCGGCGGGGAGCTGTTTTTT.

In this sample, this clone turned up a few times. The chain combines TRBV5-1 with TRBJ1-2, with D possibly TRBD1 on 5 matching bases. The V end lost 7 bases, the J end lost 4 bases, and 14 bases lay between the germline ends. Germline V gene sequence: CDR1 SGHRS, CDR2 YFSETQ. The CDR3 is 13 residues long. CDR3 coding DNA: TGCGCCAGCTATCCGGACACCGCCTATGGCTACACCTTC. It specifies CASYPDTAYGYTF.

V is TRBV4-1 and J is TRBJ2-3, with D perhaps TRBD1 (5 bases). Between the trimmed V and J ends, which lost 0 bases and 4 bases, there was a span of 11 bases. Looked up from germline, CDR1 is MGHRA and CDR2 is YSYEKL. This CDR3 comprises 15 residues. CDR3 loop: CASSQEGLRPDTQYF. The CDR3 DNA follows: TGCGCCAGCAGCCAAGAGGGGCTCCGCCCAGATACGCAGTATTTT.

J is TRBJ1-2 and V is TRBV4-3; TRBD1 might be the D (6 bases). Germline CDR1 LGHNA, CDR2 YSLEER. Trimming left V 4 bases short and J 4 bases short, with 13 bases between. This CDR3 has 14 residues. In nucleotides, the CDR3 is TGCGCCAGCAGCCCTAATACAGGGACCTATGGCTACACCTTC. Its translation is CASSPNTGTYGYTF.

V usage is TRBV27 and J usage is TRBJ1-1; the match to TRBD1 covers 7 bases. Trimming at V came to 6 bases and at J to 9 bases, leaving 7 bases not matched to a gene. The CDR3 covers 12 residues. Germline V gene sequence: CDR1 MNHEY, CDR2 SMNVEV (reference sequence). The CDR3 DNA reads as TGTGCCAGCAGCCGCGGGACAGACAAAGCTTTCTTT. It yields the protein CASSRGTDKAFF.